This T cell receptor (beta chain) was captured by sequencing in a study of tumor-infiltrating lymphocytes in primary liver carcinoma. Co-extraction of both nucleic acids (RNA and DNA) used roughly 20-33 mg of unsorted bulk tissue. Primary liver carcinoma, confirmed by histopathology, was surgically resected. TCR beta cDNA was prepared out of approximately 470 ng total RNA by means of a constant-region primer. ARM-PCR, slightly modified, supplied the TCR beta libraries through three nested multiplex PCR rounds. For approximately 10 cycles apiece, the opening two PCR rounds ran with TRBV1-TRBV30 forward primers and a C-beta reverse primer. TCRdb recomputed calls from the multiplex PCR reads with MiXCR, one row per CDR3 protein. The top ten hold 15% to 20% of the sample, which has about 210,000 distinct CDR3 sequences, around four fifths seen once. This CDR3 has 14 amino acids. With V trimmed by 6 bases and J by 8 bases, 11 bases remained unmatched. CDR1 is MDHEN and CDR2 is SYDVKM in the germline V gene.

Sequences were obtained from tumor tissue from primary liver carcinoma. The V gene is TRBV28, the J gene TRBJ2-5; TRBD2 matches at 8 bases. This sequence was found in a man aged 35-49 years with primary liver carcinoma and hepatitis B virus infection. The CDR3 loop is CASSSASGFETQYF. The CDR3 bases are TGTGCCAGCAGCTCGGCTAGCGGGTTTGAAACCCAGTACTTC.